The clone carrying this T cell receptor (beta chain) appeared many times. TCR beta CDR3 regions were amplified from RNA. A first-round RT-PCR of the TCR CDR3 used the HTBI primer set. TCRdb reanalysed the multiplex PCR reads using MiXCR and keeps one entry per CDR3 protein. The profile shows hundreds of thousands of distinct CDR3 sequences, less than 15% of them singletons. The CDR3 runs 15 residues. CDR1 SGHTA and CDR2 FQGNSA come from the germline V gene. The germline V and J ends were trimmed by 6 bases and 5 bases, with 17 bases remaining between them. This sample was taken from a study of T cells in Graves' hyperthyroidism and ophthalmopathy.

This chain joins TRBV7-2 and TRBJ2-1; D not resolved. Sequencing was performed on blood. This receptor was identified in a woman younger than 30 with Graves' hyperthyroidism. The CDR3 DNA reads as TGTGCCAGCAGTTCTACCCCCCCCCGGAACAATGAGCAGTTCTTC. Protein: CASSSTPPRNNEQFF.